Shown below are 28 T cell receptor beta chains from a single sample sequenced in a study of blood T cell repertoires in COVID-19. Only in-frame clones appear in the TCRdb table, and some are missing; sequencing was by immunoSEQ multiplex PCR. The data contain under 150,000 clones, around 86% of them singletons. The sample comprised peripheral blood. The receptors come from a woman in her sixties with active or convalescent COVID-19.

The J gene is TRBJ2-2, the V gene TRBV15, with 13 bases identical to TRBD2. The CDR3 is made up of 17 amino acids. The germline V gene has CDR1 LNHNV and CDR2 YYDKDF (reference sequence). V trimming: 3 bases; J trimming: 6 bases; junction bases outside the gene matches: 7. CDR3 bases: TGTGCCACCAGCAGGCCCCCACTAGCGGGAGGGCCCGGGGAGCTGTTTTTT. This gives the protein CATSRPPLAGGPGELFF.

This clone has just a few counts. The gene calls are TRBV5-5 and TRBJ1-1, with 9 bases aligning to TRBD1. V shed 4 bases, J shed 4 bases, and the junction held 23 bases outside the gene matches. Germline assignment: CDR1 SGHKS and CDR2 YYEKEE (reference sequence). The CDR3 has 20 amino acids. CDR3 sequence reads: CASSRNLGVTGQGFGTEAFF. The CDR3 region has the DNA TGTGCCAGCAGCCGAAATCTGGGGGTTACGGGACAGGGTTTCGGCACTGAAGCTTTCTTT.

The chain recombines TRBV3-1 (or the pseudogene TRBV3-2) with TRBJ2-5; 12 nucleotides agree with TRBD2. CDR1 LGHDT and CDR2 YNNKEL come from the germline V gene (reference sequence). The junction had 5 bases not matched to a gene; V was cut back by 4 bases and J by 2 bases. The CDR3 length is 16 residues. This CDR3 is CASSPGLAGPQETQYF. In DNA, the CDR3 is TGTGCCAGCAGCCCCGGACTAGCGGGACCTCAAGAGACCCAGTACTTC.

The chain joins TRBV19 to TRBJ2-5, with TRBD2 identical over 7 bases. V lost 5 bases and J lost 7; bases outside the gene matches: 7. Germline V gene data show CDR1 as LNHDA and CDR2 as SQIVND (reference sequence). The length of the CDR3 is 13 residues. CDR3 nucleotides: TGTGCCAGTAGTCTGGGAGGGGATGGGACCCAGTACTTC. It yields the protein CASSLGGDGTQYF.

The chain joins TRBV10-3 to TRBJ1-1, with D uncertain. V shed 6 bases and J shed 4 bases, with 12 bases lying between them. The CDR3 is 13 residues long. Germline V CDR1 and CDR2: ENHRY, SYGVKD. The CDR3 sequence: CAISVEAGTEAFF. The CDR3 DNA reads TGTGCCATCAGCGTCGAGGCCGGCACTGAAGCTTTCTTT.

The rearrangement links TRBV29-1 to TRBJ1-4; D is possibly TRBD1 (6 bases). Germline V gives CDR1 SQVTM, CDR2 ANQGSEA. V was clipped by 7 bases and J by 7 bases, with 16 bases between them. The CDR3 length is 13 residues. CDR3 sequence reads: CSGSRGSGEKLFF. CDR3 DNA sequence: TGCAGCGGTTCCAGGGGTTCGGGTGAAAAACTGTTTTTT.

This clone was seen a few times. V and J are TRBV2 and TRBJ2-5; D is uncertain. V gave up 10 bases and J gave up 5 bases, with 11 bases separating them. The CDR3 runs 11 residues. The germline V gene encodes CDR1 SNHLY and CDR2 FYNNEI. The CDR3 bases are TGTGCCATCAATATCCGGGAGACCCAGTACTTC. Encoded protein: CAINIRETQYF.

Written as DNA, the CDR3 is TGCGCCAGCAGCTTTGGGACTAGCGGGAGAAAAAACACCGGGGAGCTGTTTTTT. This translates into CASSFGTSGRKNTGELFF. V is TRBV5-1 and J is TRBJ2-2, with 14 bases fitting TRBD2. J lost 2 bases, V lost 2 bases, and 5 bases had no gene match. The V gene's germline CDR1 is SGHRS and CDR2 YFSETQ. This CDR3 spans 18 amino acids.

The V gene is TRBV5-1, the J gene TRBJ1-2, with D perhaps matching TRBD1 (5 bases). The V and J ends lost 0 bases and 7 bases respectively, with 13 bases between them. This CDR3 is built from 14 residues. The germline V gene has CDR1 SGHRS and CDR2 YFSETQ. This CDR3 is CASSLDGTSGGYTF. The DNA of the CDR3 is TGCGCCAGCAGCTTGGATGGGACTTCGGGTGGCTACACCTTC.

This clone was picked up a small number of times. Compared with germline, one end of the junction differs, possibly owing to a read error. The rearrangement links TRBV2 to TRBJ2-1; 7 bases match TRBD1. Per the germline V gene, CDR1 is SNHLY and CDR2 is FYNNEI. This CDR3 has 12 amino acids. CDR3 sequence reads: CASTRGTLTPLF. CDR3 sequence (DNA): TGTGCCAGCACCAGGGGGACCCTCACCCCACTCTTC.

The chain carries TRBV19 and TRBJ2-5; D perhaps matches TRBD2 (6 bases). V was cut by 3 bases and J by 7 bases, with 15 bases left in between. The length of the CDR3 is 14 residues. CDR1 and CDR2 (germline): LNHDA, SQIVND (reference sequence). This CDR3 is CASSILRQGGTQYF. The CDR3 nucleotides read TGTGCCAGTAGTATTCTTCGGCAGGGAGGGACCCAGTACTTC. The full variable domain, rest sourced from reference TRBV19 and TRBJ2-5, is DGGITQSPKYLFRKEGQNVTLSCEQNLNHDAMYWYRQDPGQGLRLIYYSQIVNDFQKGDIAEGYSVSREKKESFPLTVTSAQKNPTAFYLCASSILRQGGTQYFGPGTRLLVL.

CDR3 nucleotide sequence: TGTGCCAGCTCAGTGGAGGTTGGATTGAACTACGAGCAGTACTTC. Its translation is CASSVEVGLNYEQYF. The V and J genes are TRBV18 and TRBJ2-7, with D possibly being TRBD2 (5 bases). Trimming took 5 bases from V and 3 from J, leaving 17 bases between them. Germline V lookup: CDR1 KGHSH, CDR2 LQKENI. The CDR3 runs to 15 residues.

The CDR3 bases are TGTGCCGTCCTAGCGGGACCTAACTACAATGAGCAGTTCTTC. This sequence encodes CAVLAGPNYNEQFF. This chain connects TRBV7-8 to TRBJ2-1; 9 positions agree with TRBD2. V dropped 11 bases and J dropped 3; count of bases not matched to a gene: 8. Germline loops: CDR1 SGHVS, CDR2 FQNEAQ. The CDR3 length is 14 residues.

This CDR3 reads CASAGLAAYEQYF. DNA for the CDR3: TGTGCCAGCGCTGGACTAGCGGCTTACGAGCAGTACTTC. The rearrangement links TRBV28 to TRBJ2-7; the match to TRBD2 covers 10 bases. Trimming cost V 8 bases and J 4 bases; bases outside gene matches: 5. Germline V gene lookup returns CDR1 MDHEN and CDR2 SYDVKM. There are 13 residues in the CDR3.

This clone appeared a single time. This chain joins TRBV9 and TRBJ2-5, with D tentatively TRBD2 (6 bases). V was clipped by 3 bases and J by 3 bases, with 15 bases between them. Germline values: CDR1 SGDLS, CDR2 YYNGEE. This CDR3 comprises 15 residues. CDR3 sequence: CASSDTGTEEETQYF. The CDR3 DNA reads TGTGCCAGCAGCGACACCGGGACTGAAGAAGAGACCCAGTACTTC.

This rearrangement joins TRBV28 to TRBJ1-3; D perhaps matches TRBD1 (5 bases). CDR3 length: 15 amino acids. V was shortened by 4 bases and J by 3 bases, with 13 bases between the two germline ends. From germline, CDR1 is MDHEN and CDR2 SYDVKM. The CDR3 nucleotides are TGTGCCAGCAGTTCCCCGGGGGGGTATGGAAACACCATATATTTT. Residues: CASSSPGGYGNTIYF. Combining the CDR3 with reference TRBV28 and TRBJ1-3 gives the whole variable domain DVKVTQSSRYLVKRTGEKVFLECVQDMDHENMFWYRQDPGLGLRLIYFSYDVKMKEKGDIPEGYSVSREKKERFSLILESASTNQTSMYLCASSSPGGYGNTIYFGEGSWLTVV.

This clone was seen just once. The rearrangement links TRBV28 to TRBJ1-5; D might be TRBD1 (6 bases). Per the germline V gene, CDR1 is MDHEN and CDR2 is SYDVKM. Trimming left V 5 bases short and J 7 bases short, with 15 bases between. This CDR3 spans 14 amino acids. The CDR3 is CASSIRTAGQPQHF. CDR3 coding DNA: TGTGCCAGCAGTATTCGGACAGCCGGGCAGCCCCAGCATTTT.

The CDR3 sequence: CASSAPSSGNTIYF. CDR3 coding DNA: TGCGCCAGCAGTGCGCCCAGCTCTGGAAACACCATATATTTT. This chain connects TRBV10-1 to TRBJ1-3, with no clear D. V lost 4 bases, J lost 0 bases, and 7 bases lay in between. The CDR3 spans 14 residues. CDR1 is WNHNN, CDR2 SYGVQD, per germline (reference sequence).

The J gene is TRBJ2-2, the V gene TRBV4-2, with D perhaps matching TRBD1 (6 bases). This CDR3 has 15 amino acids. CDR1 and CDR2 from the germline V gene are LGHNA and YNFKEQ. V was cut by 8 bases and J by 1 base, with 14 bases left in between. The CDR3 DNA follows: TGTGCCAGCCGGGACACAGGCCAGAACACCGGGGAGCTGTTTTTT. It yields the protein CASRDTGQNTGELFF.

Here the CDR3 reads CASSETGNQPQHF. CDR3 in DNA: TGTGCCAGCAGTGAGACAGGCAATCAGCCCCAGCATTTT. The rearrangement links TRBV6-1 to TRBJ1-5, with a possible D match to TRBD1 (5 bases). Germline V gene lookup returns CDR1 MNHNS and CDR2 SASEGT. The CDR3 spans 13 residues. V was pared by 3 bases and J by 2 bases, with 5 bases between.

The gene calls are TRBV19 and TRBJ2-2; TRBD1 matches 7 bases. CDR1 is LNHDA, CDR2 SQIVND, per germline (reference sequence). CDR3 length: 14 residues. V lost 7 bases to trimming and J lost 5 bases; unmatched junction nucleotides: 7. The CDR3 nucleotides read TGTGCCAGTAATGGGGGACAGTCGACCGGGGAGCTGTTTTTT. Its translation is CASNGGQSTGELFF. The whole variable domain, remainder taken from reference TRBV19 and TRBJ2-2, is DGGITQSPKYLFRKEGQNVTLSCEQNLNHDAMYWYRQDPGQGLRLIYYSQIVNDFQKGDIAEGYSVSREKKESFPLTVTSAQKNPTAFYLCASNGGQSTGELFFGEGSRLTVL.

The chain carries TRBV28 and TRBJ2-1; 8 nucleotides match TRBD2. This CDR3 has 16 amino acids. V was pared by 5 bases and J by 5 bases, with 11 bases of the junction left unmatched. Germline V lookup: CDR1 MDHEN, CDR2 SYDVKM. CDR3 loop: CASSPSWAGGDNEQFF. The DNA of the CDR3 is TGTGCCAGCAGTCCCTCATGGGCGGGGGGCGACAATGAGCAGTTCTTC.

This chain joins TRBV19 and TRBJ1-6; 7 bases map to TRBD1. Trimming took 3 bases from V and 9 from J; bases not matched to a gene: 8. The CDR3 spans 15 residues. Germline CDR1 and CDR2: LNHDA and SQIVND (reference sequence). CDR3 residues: CASSMGQRFGSPLHF. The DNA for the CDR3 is TGTGCCAGTAGTATGGGACAGCGTTTTGGTTCACCCCTCCACTTT.

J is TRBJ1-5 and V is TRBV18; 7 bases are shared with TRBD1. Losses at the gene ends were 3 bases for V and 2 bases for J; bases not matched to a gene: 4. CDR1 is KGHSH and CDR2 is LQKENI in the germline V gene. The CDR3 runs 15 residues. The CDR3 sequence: CASSPPGQRNQPQHF. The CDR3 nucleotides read TGTGCCAGCTCACCGCCGGGACAGCGCAATCAGCCCCAGCATTTT.

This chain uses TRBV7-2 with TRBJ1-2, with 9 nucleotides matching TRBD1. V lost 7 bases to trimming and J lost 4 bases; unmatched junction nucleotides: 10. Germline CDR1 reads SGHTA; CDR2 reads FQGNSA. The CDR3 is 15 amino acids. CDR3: CASTPGQGLIYGYTF. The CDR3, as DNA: TGTGCCAGCACCCCCGGACAGGGGTTAATCTATGGCTACACCTTC.

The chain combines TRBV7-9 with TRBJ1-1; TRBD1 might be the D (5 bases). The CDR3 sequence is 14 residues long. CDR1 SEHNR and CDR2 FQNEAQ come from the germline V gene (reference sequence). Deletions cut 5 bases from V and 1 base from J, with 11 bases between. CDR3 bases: TGTGCCAGCAGCCAACCGACAGCGAACACTGAAGCTTTCTTT. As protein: CASSQPTANTEAFF.

The CDR3 sequence is CASSQIISGGSTDTQYF. As DNA, the CDR3 is TGTGCCAGCAGCCAGATAATTAGCGGGGGGAGCACAGATACGCAGTATTTT. V gene TRBV3-1 (or the pseudogene TRBV3-2) combines with J gene TRBJ2-3, with 10 bases fitting TRBD2. Germline V gene lookup returns CDR1 LGHDT and CDR2 YNNKEL (reference sequence). The CDR3 contains 17 residues. The J segment lost 0 bases and the V segment lost 3 bases, leaving 6 bases of the junction unmatched.

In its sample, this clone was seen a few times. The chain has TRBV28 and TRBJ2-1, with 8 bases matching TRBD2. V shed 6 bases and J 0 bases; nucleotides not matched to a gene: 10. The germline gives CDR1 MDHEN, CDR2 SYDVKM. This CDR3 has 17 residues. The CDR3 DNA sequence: TGTGCCAGCAGCTTCCCCCGACTAGCGAGCTCCTACAATGAGCAGTTCTTC. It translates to CASSFPRLASSYNEQFF.